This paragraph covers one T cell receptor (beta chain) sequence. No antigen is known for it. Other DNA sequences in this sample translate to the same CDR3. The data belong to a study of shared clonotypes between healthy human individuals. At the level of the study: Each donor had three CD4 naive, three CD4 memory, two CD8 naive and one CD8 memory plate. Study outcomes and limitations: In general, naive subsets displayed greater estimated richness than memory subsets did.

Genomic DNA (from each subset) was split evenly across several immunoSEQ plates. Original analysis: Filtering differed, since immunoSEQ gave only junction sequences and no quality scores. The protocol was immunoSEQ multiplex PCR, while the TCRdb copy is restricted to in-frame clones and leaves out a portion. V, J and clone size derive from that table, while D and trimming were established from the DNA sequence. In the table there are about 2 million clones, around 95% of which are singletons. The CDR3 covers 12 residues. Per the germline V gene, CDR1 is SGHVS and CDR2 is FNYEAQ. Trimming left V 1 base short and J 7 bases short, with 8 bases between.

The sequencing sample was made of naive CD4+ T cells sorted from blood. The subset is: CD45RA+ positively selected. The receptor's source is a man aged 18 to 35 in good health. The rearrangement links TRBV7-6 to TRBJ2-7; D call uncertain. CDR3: CASSLVRGEQYF. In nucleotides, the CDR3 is TGTGCCAGCAGCTTAGTTCGCGGTGAGCAGTACTTC. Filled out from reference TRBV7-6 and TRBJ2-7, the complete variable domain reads GAGVSQSPRYKVTKRGQDVALRCDPISGHVSLYWYRQALGQGPEFLTYFNYEAQQDKSGLPNDRFSAERPEGSISTLTIQRTEQRDSAMYRCASSLVRGEQYFGPGTRLTVT.